This entry lists 27 T cell receptor beta chains sequenced from one sample in a study of T cell responses to AZD1222 COVID-19 vaccine. The data were produced by immunoSEQ multiplex PCR, yet TCRdb's version contains in-frame clones alone and is incomplete. The sample has 100,000 to 150,000 clones; around 94% are singletons. Sequencing was performed on peripheral blood, taken on day 0 of AZD1222 vaccination. The receptors originated from an adult in good health.

This clone was seen a single time. The rearrangement joins TRBV5-6 to TRBJ2-3; tentatively, D is TRBD1 or TRBD2 (6 bases each). The CDR3 covers 15 residues. Trimming took 4 bases from V and 2 from J, leaving 14 bases between them. Looked up from germline, CDR1 is SGHDT and CDR2 is YYEEEE. The chain's CDR3 is CASSGGGGNTDTQYF. The CDR3 region has the DNA TGTGCCAGCAGCGGCGGAGGGGGGAACACAGATACGCAGTATTTT.

V is TRBV24-1 and J is TRBJ2-3; 7 bases line up with TRBD2. This CDR3 has 15 residues. V was clipped by 4 bases and J by 1 base; unmatched bases: 4. Germline values: CDR1 KGHDR, CDR2 SFDVKD. The CDR3 DNA is TGTGCCACCAGTGACGCTAGCGGCCGCACAGATACGCAGTATTTT. Translated, it gives CATSDASGRTDTQYF.

This clone showed up just once. J is TRBJ2-7 and V is TRBV6-2 or TRBV6-3, with TRBD2 matching over 7 bases. The ends lost 2 bases at V and 5 bases at J; junction bases unmatched: 6. The germline CDR1 and CDR2 sequences are MNHEY and SVGEGT. This CDR3 region has 14 residues. The chain's CDR3 is CASSYGGGIDEQYF. In DNA form, the CDR3 reads TGTGCCAGCAGTTACGGGGGGGGGATCGACGAGCAGTACTTC.

This chain uses TRBV4-1 with TRBJ2-3; the match to TRBD2 covers 13 bases. CDR3 length: 14 residues. Per the germline V gene, CDR1 is MGHRA and CDR2 is YSYEKL. V was clipped by 8 bases and J by 8 bases; unmatched bases: 7. The CDR3 is CASGTSGAFGTQYF. CDR3 nucleotides: TGCGCCAGCGGGACTAGCGGGGCCTTTGGTACGCAGTATTTT.

The chain carries TRBV6-5 and TRBJ2-7, with 9 nucleotides matching TRBD1. Germline V gene sequence: CDR1 MNHEY, CDR2 SVGAGI. This CDR3 has 13 residues. Germline trimming cut 6 bases from V and 5 bases from J; bases unmatched to any gene: 5. The CDR3 sequence: CASRPTGGHEQYF. The CDR3 coding sequence is TGTGCCAGCAGACCTACAGGGGGCCACGAGCAGTACTTC.

The chain couples TRBV30 to TRBJ1-5, with 10 bases aligning to TRBD1. This CDR3 region has 15 residues. The germline gives CDR1 GTSNPN, CDR2 SVGIG (reference sequence). V lost 0 bases to trimming and J lost 6 bases; unmatched junction nucleotides: 5. The CDR3 region has the DNA TGTGCCTGGAGTGTAGGGGGACAGGGGTTTCAGCCCCAGCATTTT. Its translation: CAWSVGGQGFQPQHF.

CDR3 in amino acids: CASRAPIVIEAFF. CDR3 sequence (DNA): TGTGCCAGCAGGGCCCCAATCGTTATTGAAGCTTTCTTT. The gene calls are TRBV2 and TRBJ1-1; D unclear. The germline gives CDR1 SNHLY, CDR2 FYNNEI. The CDR3 is made up of 13 amino acids. V was shortened by 6 bases and J by 7 bases, with 15 bases between the two germline ends. Full variable domain (outside the CDR3, taken from reference TRBV2 and TRBJ1-1): EPEVTQTPSHQVTQMGQEVILRCVPISNHLYFYWYRQILGQKVEFLVSFYNNEISEKSEIFDDQFSVERPDGSNFTLKIRSTKLEDSAMYFCASRAPIVIEAFFGQGTRLTVV.

This rearrangement joins TRBV30 to TRBJ1-1; D is undetermined. Deletions cut 4 bases from V and 5 bases from J, with 14 bases between. The length of the CDR3 is 13 residues. The germline V gene has CDR1 GTSNPN and CDR2 SVGIG (reference sequence). The CDR3 nucleotides read TGTGCCTGGACAAAGGTCACGGGTACTGAAGCTTTCTTT. This encodes CAWTKVTGTEAFF.

The chain couples TRBV24-1 to TRBJ1-2; unclear D gene. The CDR3 totals 16 residues. The V end lost 5 bases, the J end lost 0 bases, and 15 bases lay between the germline ends. Germline V CDR1 and CDR2: KGHDR, SFDVKD. DNA of the CDR3: TGTGCCACCAGTGGGGATAAAGGACGGACTAACTATGGCTACACCTTC. Amino acid sequence: CATSGDKGRTNYGYTF.

The genes are TRBV30 and TRBJ2-3; possible D gene TRBD2, 6 bases. Per the germline V gene, CDR1 is GTSNPN and CDR2 is SVGIG (reference sequence). Trimming left V 5 bases short and J 2 bases short, with 11 bases between. This CDR3 has 13 residues. CDR3 in DNA: TGTGCCTGGGCGGGACGGACCACAGATACGCAGTATTTT. Its protein product is CAWAGRTTDTQYF.

The gene calls are TRBV15 and TRBJ2-5; a weak D match, TRBD2 (6 bases). The CDR3 spans 11 residues. Germline CDR1 LNHNV, CDR2 YYDKDF (reference sequence). Deletions cut 6 bases from V and 4 bases from J, with 6 bases between. The CDR3 sequence is CATRGGETQYF. As DNA, the CDR3 is TGTGCCACCAGGGGAGGAGAGACCCAGTACTTC.

V is TRBV19 and J is TRBJ1-5, with D unresolved. The germline CDR1 and CDR2 sequences are LNHDA and SQIVND (reference sequence). V dropped 6 bases and J dropped 0 bases, with 6 bases sitting between them. This CDR3 is built from 13 residues. The CDR3 sequence is CASSGPSNQPQHF. The CDR3 DNA reads as TGTGCCAGTAGCGGACCTAGCAATCAGCCCCAGCATTTT.

This chain uses TRBV18 with TRBJ2-7; D is perhaps TRBD1 or TRBD2 (6 bases each). The CDR3 has 14 residues. Per germline, CDR1 KGHSH and CDR2 LQKENI. Trimming took 3 bases from V and 4 from J, leaving 13 bases between them. The CDR3 DNA reads as TGTGCCAGCTCACCCGGGACTCAGGGGTACGAGCAGTACTTC. Its protein is CASSPGTQGYEQYF.

The chain links TRBV12-3 or TRBV12-4 to TRBJ1-3; no reliable D call. Trimming cost V 6 bases and J 8 bases, with 8 bases left between them. CDR3 length: 11 amino acids. CDR3 amino acids: CASREVHTIYF. The CDR3 bases are TGTGCCAGCAGGGAGGTGCACACCATATATTTT.

V and J are TRBV4-2 and TRBJ2-7; D could derive from TRBD1 or TRBD2 (5 bases each). CDR3 size: 14 residues. Germline CDR1 and CDR2: LGHNA and YNFKEQ. V was clipped by 4 bases and J by 5 bases, with 15 bases between them. The CDR3: CASSPGARNDEQYF. The DNA for the CDR3 is TGTGCCAGCAGCCCCGGGGCCCGGAATGACGAGCAGTACTTC.

The chain employs TRBV12-3 or TRBV12-4 and TRBJ1-1; a possible D gene is TRBD1 (5 bases). This CDR3 is 13 amino acids long. Trimming took 2 bases from V and 4 from J, leaving 8 bases between them. The CDR3 region has the DNA TGTGCCAGCAGTTTAAACAGGATCACTGAAGCTTTCTTT. This sequence encodes CASSLNRITEAFF.

The gene calls are TRBV24-1 and TRBJ2-7; 7 bases match TRBD1. V was clipped by 0 bases and J by 3 bases; unmatched bases: 13. This CDR3 is 18 amino acids long. Germline CDR1 is KGHDR and CDR2 is SFDVKD. The CDR3 spells CATSDLLLRDSQLYEQYF. The DNA for the CDR3 is TGTGCCACCAGTGATTTGCTTCTCCGGGACAGCCAGCTCTACGAGCAGTACTTC.

This chain connects TRBV14 to TRBJ2-2; D is unresolved. This CDR3 is built from 13 residues. Germline CDR1 reads SGHDN; CDR2 reads FVKESK. V was trimmed by 1 base and J by 7 bases, leaving 7 bases between them. CDR3 DNA: TGTGCCAGCAGCCAAGTTCCCGGCGGGGAGCTGTTTTTT. It yields the protein CASSQVPGGELFF.

The J gene is TRBJ2-1, the V gene TRBV6-1, with 8 positions matching TRBD2. CDR1 and CDR2 from the germline V gene are MNHNS and SASEGT. Losses at the gene ends were 2 bases for V and 12 bases for J; bases not matched to a gene: 12. The CDR3 sequence is 15 residues long. CDR3 in amino acids: CASSESRLAGGGQFF. In nucleotides, the CDR3 is TGTGCCAGCAGTGAAAGTAGGCTAGCGGGCGGGGGGCAGTTCTTC.

J is TRBJ2-1 and V is TRBV10-1; D perhaps matches TRBD1 (5 bases). This CDR3 comprises 14 residues. The germline CDR1 and CDR2 sequences are WNHNN and SYGVQD (reference sequence). V shed 0 bases and J shed 2 bases, with 5 bases lying between them. The CDR3 nucleotides read TGCGCCAGCAGTGAGTCCAGGGCCTACAATGAGCAGTTCTTC. Translated, it gives CASSESRAYNEQFF.

This clone was seen more than once but under ten times. The chain couples TRBV28 to TRBJ2-7, with unresolved D. Germline V gives CDR1 MDHEN, CDR2 SYDVKM. The CDR3 runs 14 residues. Trimming pared 4 bases from V and 2 bases from J, leaving 12 bases between. The CDR3 region has the DNA TGTGCCAGCAGTTCGACTCAGCTTGCCTACGAGCAGTACTTC. Its translation is CASSSTQLAYEQYF.

The chain uses TRBV27 and TRBJ2-1; 9 nucleotides match TRBD2. Germline CDR1 MNHEY, CDR2 SMNVEV (reference sequence). V dropped 4 bases and J dropped 10; count of bases not matched to a gene: 11. The CDR3 is made up of 15 amino acids. The DNA of the CDR3 is TGTGCCAGCAGTTCCCTGACTAGCGGTGCCTTCGAGCAGTTCTTC. This gives the protein CASSSLTSGAFEQFF.

CDR3: CASSVQGASNQPQHF. CDR3 DNA sequence: TGTGCCAGCAGCGTACAGGGGGCGAGCAATCAGCCCCAGCATTTT. The J gene is TRBJ1-5, the V gene TRBV9, with 8 bases identical to TRBD1. The CDR3 is made up of 15 amino acids. Trimming at V came to 1 base and at J to 1 base, leaving 1 base not matched to a gene. Germline V lookup: CDR1 SGDLS, CDR2 YYNGEE.

V usage is TRBV5-1 and J usage is TRBJ2-5; D is unresolved. CDR1 and CDR2 (germline): SGHRS, YFSETQ. Trimming cost V 4 bases and J 4 bases, with 11 bases left between them. This CDR3 contains 13 residues. In DNA, the CDR3 is TGCGCCAGCAGCACCGGGTCTGTAGAGACCCAGTACTTC. This translates into CASSTGSVETQYF.

This clone was seen a single time. The chain links TRBV11-2 to TRBJ1-2; TRBD1 agrees at 8 bases. CDR1 and CDR2 from the germline V gene are SGHAT and FQNNGV. The CDR3 extends over 16 amino acids. V lost 3 bases, J lost 7 bases, and 13 bases stayed unmatched. The DNA of the CDR3 is TGTGCCAGCAGCTTTTGGCAGGGGGCACCAAAAGGTGGCTACACCTTC. Amino acids: CASSFWQGAPKGGYTF. The full variable domain, with the rest looked up from reference TRBV11-2 and TRBJ1-2, is EAGVAQSPRYKIIEKRQSVAFWCNPISGHATLYWYQQILGQGPKLLIQFQNNGVVDDSQLPKDRFSAERLKGVDSTLKIQPAKLEDSAVYLCASSFWQGAPKGGYTFGSGTRLTVV.

CDR3 in amino acids: CSVVGLVTSTDTQYF. In nucleotides, the CDR3 is TGCAGCGTTGTTGGCCTGGTAACTAGCACAGATACGCAGTATTTT. The rearrangement joins TRBV29-1 to TRBJ2-3; D gene unclear. The CDR3 consists of 15 residues. Germline assignment: CDR1 SQVTM and CDR2 ANQGSEA. The V end lost 4 bases, the J end lost 0 bases, and 14 bases lay between the germline ends.

The V call is TRBV27, the J call TRBJ2-7, with D possibly being TRBD1 (6 bases). The germline V and J ends were trimmed by 4 bases and 6 bases, with 13 bases remaining between them. The CDR3 extends over 13 amino acids. The germline V gene has CDR1 MNHEY and CDR2 SMNVEV (reference sequence). The CDR3 loop is CASSSYRVLEQYF. Here the CDR3 DNA reads TGTGCCAGCAGTTCATACAGGGTTCTCGAGCAGTACTTC.